These 21 T cell receptor beta chains originate from one sample sequenced in a study of blood T cell repertoires in COVID-19. The protocol was immunoSEQ multiplex PCR, while the TCRdb copy is restricted to in-frame clones and leaves out a portion. The sample includes about 300,000 clones, roughly 88% seen only once; the top ten take 6.9%. Sequencing was performed on peripheral blood. The receptors shown here come from a woman aged 25-40 years who had recovered from COVID-19.

The rearrangement joins TRBV6-6 to TRBJ2-3; the match to TRBD1 covers 8 bases. V shed 4 bases, J shed 11 bases, and the junction held 8 bases outside the gene matches. The CDR3 has 13 amino acids. Looked up from germline, CDR1 is MNHNY and CDR2 is SVGAGI (reference sequence). CDR3 amino acids: CASSWGAGTGQYF. CDR3 bases: TGTGCCAGCAGTTGGGGGGCAGGGACAGGGCAGTATTTT.

V usage is TRBV13 and J usage is TRBJ2-2; D is unclear. Trimming removed 1 base at V and 0 bases at J, with 3 bases between. The CDR3 runs 14 residues. Germline-derived CDR1 and CDR2 are PRHDT and FYEKMQ (reference sequence). CDR3 residues: CASSLVTNTGELFF. The CDR3 DNA is TGTGCCAGCAGCTTAGTCACGAACACCGGGGAGCTGTTTTTT. Together with reference TRBV13 and TRBJ2-2, the CDR3 gives the full variable domain: AAGVIQSPRHLIKEKRETATLKCYPIPRHDTVYWYQQGPGQDPQFLISFYEKMQSDKGSIPDRFSAQQFSDYHSELNMSSLELGDSALYFCASSLVTNTGELFFGEGSRLTVL.

This clone showed up just once. This chain joins TRBV27 and TRBJ2-1; TRBD2 matches 13 bases. Germline lookup yields CDR1 MNHEY and CDR2 SMNVEV (reference sequence). Germline trimming cut 5 bases from V and 5 bases from J; bases unmatched to any gene: 3. The CDR3 contains 15 residues. Here the CDR3 reads CASSPGLAGNNEQFF. In DNA form, the CDR3 reads TGTGCCAGCAGTCCGGGACTAGCGGGGAACAATGAGCAGTTCTTC.

The chain links TRBV25-1 to TRBJ1-1; a possible D gene is TRBD1 (5 bases). Trimming shortened V by 4 bases and J by 3 bases, and 9 bases separated the two germline ends. Germline CDR1 and CDR2: MGHDK and SYGVNS. This CDR3 has 13 residues. The chain's CDR3 is CASSGRGDTEAFF. CDR3 DNA: TGTGCCAGCAGTGGAAGGGGTGACACTGAAGCTTTCTTT.

The J gene is TRBJ2-7, the V gene TRBV30; possible D gene TRBD2, 5 bases. The V gene's germline CDR1 is GTSNPN and CDR2 SVGIG (reference sequence). Trimming stripped 7 bases from V and 3 bases from J, with 19 bases between. The CDR3 extends over 14 amino acids. The CDR3 here is CASRSVDWGYEQYF. CDR3 coding DNA: TGTGCCTCGCGTTCGGTGGACTGGGGCTACGAGCAGTACTTC.

The chain carries TRBV5-4 and TRBJ1-2, with D unclear. CDR3 size: 14 residues. The V end lost 4 bases, the J end lost 0 bases, and 10 bases lay between the germline ends. The V gene's germline CDR1 is SGHNT and CDR2 YYREEE (reference sequence). The CDR3 nucleotides read TGTGCCAGCAGCCGCGCGGAGACTAACTATGGCTACACCTTC. Residues: CASSRAETNYGYTF.

The chain carries TRBV29-1 and TRBJ1-1, with 7 bases lining up with TRBD1. CDR3 length: 13 residues. J was trimmed by 6 bases and V by 5 bases; bases with no gene match: 9. Germline V gene sequence: CDR1 SQVTM, CDR2 ANQGSEA. The CDR3 loop reads CSVQQGSVAEAFF. In DNA form, the CDR3 reads TGCAGCGTTCAACAGGGGAGCGTCGCTGAAGCTTTCTTT.

The V call is TRBV25-1, the J call TRBJ1-6; TRBD1 agrees at 8 bases. J was trimmed by 6 bases and V by 6 bases; bases with no gene match: 4. Germline V CDR1 and CDR2: MGHDK, SYGVNS. CDR3 length: 14 residues. The CDR3 bases are TGTGCCAGCAGCGAGGACAGGGTTAATTCACCCCTCCACTTT. This translates into CASSEDRVNSPLHF.

CDR3 in DNA: TGCGCCAGCAGCCGGGACAGGGTTTGGGAGGAAGATACGCAGTATTTT. Its translation is CASSRDRVWEEDTQYF. The chain joins TRBV4-1 to TRBJ2-3; 9 bases agree with TRBD1. Germline CDR1 is MGHRA and CDR2 is YSYEKL. There are 16 residues in the CDR3. The V segment lost 4 bases and the J segment 5 bases; nucleotides outside the gene matches: 10.

V and J are TRBV24-1 and TRBJ2-1; D is possibly TRBD1 (6 bases). V lost 4 bases, J lost 0 bases, and 18 bases lay in between. The CDR3 sequence is 18 residues long. CDR1 and CDR2 (germline): KGHDR, SFDVKD. The CDR3 loop reads CATSDPVPGETSYNEQFF. As DNA, the CDR3 is TGTGCCACCAGTGACCCCGTGCCAGGGGAGACCTCCTACAATGAGCAGTTCTTC.

At least ten counts were recorded for this clone. The junction and the germline gene differ at one end; a read error may be behind it. The rearrangement joins TRBV2 to TRBJ2-7; the D is unclear. The CDR3 consists of 12 residues. In germline, CDR1 is SNHLY, CDR2 FYNNEI. The CDR3 DNA sequence: TGTGCCAGCACCAGTGCCGGCCCCCGGGTCCTATTC. It yields the protein CASTSAGPRVLF.

The chain combines TRBV18 with TRBJ1-1; the D gene is possibly TRBD1 (5 bases). The CDR3 covers 14 residues. The germline CDR1 and CDR2 sequences are KGHSH and LQKENI. V shed 3 bases and J shed 1 base, with 9 bases lying between them. CDR3: CASSPGTGNTEAFF. In nucleotides, the CDR3 is TGTGCCAGCTCACCGGGCACAGGGAACACTGAAGCTTTCTTT.

The chain uses TRBV28 and TRBJ1-1, with D possibly matching TRBD1 (5 bases). Germline V lookup: CDR1 MDHEN, CDR2 SYDVKM. CDR3 length: 17 residues. V lost 6 bases and J lost 1, with 21 bases in between. CDR3 protein: CASRPGHKRNRNTEAFF. CDR3 DNA: TGTGCCAGCAGACCCGGACATAAGAGGAACAGGAACACTGAAGCTTTCTTT. The variable domain in full, with the rest retrieved from reference TRBV28 and TRBJ1-1, is DVKVTQSSRYLVKRTGEKVFLECVQDMDHENMFWYRQDPGLGLRLIYFSYDVKMKEKGDIPEGYSVSREKKERFSLILESASTNQTSMYLCASRPGHKRNRNTEAFFGQGTRLTVV.

This chain connects TRBV5-6 to TRBJ1-5; D uncertain. CDR3 length equals 12 residues. The germline V and J ends were trimmed by 2 bases and 9 bases, with 9 bases remaining between them. Germline V CDR1 and CDR2: SGHDT, YYEEEE. Written as DNA, the CDR3 is TGTGCCAGCAGCTTAGGAGATCGGCCCCAGCATTTT. Protein: CASSLGDRPQHF.

In DNA form, the CDR3 reads TGTGCCAGCAGCTCTGGGCCGAACACTGAAGCTTTCTTT. Protein: CASSSGPNTEAFF. The chain carries TRBV7-3 and TRBJ1-1, with no clear D. The germline gives CDR1 SGHTA, CDR2 FQGTGA. There are 13 residues in the CDR3. With 4 bases removed from V and 1 base from J, the gap between germline ends came to 7 bases.

The rearrangement joins TRBV9 to TRBJ2-2; D perhaps matches TRBD2 (6 bases). The CDR3 is made up of 15 amino acids. V gave up 5 bases and J gave up 5 bases, with 16 bases separating them. Germline values: CDR1 SGDLS, CDR2 YYNGEE. The DNA of the CDR3 is TGTGCCAGCAGTAGCCAAGGACTACATACCGGGGAGCTGTTTTTT. It codes for CASSSQGLHTGELFF.

J is TRBJ1-4 and V is TRBV5-6, with 7 bases fitting TRBD1. Germline V gene data show CDR1 as SGHDT and CDR2 as YYEEEE. V shed 2 bases and J 7 bases; nucleotides not matched to a gene: 5. The CDR3 extends over 14 amino acids. The CDR3: CASSLGTVPEKLFF. CDR3 bases: TGTGCCAGCAGCTTAGGGACAGTTCCTGAAAAACTGTTTTTT.

This chain uses TRBV7-9 with TRBJ1-4, with D perhaps TRBD1 (6 bases). This CDR3 has 15 amino acids. Germline V CDR1 and CDR2: SEHNR, FQNEAQ (reference sequence). The V gene lost 5 bases and the J gene lost 8 bases, with 18 bases spanning the gap. CDR3 in amino acids: CASSPSGGAGEKLFF. The CDR3 DNA follows: TGTGCCAGCAGCCCCTCGGGGGGGGCAGGAGAAAAACTGTTTTTT.

The chain has TRBV19 and TRBJ1-1, with 10 bases matching TRBD1. Trimming removed 10 bases from V and 4 bases from J; junction bases left unmatched: 6. Germline assignment: CDR1 LNHDA and CDR2 SQIVND (reference sequence). The CDR3 has 13 residues. The CDR3 spells CATQDRGLTEAFF. The DNA for the CDR3 is TGTGCCACCCAAGACAGGGGGCTCACTGAAGCTTTCTTT.

The chain recombines TRBV10-3 with TRBJ1-1, with a weak D call TRBD1 (5 bases). The CDR3 runs 14 residues. V was clipped by 6 bases and J by 3 bases, with 14 bases between them. CDR1 and CDR2 from the germline V gene are ENHRY and SYGVKD. CDR3 region: CAISATGMDTEAFF. The CDR3 region has the DNA TGTGCCATCAGCGCAACAGGAATGGACACTGAAGCTTTCTTT.

The chain recombines TRBV12-2 with TRBJ1-2. TRBV12-2 is shown as a pseudogene. The CDR3 consists of 12 residues. The CDR3 region has the DNA TGTGCAAGTCGCTTAGGGAGGGATGGCTACACCTTC. It codes for CASRLGRDGYTF.